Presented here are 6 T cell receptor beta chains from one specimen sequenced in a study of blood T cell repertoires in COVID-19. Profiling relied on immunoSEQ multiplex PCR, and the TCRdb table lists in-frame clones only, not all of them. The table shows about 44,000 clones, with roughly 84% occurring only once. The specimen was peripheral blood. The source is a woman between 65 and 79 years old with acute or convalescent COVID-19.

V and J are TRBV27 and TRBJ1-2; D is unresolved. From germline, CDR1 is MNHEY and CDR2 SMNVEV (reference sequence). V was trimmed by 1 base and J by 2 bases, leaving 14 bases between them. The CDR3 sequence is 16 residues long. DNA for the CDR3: TGTGCCAGCAGTTTATTCGGAGGAGCCCTCAACTATGGCTACACCTTC. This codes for CASSLFGGALNYGYTF.

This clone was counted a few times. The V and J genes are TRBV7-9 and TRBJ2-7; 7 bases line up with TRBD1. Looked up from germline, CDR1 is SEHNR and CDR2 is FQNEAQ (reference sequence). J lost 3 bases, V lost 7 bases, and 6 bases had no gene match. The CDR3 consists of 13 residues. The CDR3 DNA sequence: TGTGCCAGCAACAGACAGGGCGGCTACGAGCAGTACTTC. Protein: CASNRQGGYEQYF.

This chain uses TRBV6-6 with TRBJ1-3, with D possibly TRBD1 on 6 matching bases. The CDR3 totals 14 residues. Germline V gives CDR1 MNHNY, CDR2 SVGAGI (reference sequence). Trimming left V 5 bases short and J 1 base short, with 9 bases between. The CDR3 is CASSQTGSGNTIYF. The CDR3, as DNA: TGTGCCAGCAGTCAAACAGGGTCTGGAAACACCATATATTTT.

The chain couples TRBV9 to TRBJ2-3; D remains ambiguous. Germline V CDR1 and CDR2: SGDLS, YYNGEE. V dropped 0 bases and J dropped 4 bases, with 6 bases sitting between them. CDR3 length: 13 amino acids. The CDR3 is CASSVVEADTQYF. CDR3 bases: TGTGCCAGCAGCGTAGTCGAGGCAGATACGCAGTATTTT. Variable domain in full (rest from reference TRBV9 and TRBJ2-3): DSGVTQTPKHLITATGQRVTLRCSPRSGDLSVYWYQQSLDQGLQFLIQYYNGEERAKGNILERFSAQQFPDLHSELNLSSLELGDSALYFCASSVVEADTQYFGPGTRLTVL.

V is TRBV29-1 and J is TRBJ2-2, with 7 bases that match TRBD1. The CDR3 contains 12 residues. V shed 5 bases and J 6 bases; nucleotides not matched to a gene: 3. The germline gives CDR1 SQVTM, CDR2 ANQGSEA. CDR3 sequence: CSVNRGSGELFF. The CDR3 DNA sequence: TGCAGCGTTAACAGGGGTTCCGGGGAGCTGTTTTTT.

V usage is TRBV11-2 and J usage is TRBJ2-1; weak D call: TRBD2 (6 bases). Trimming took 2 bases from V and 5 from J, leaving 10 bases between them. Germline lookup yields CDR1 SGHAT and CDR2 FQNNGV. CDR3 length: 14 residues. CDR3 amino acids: CASSLSGDNNEQFF. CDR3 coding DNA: TGTGCCAGCAGCTTATCGGGGGATAACAATGAGCAGTTCTTC. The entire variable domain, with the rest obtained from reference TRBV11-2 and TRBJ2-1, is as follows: EAGVAQSPRYKIIEKRQSVAFWCNPISGHATLYWYQQILGQGPKLLIQFQNNGVVDDSQLPKDRFSAERLKGVDSTLKIQPAKLEDSAVYLCASSLSGDNNEQFFGPGTRLTVL.